These 9 T cell receptor beta chains were sequenced from one sample in a study of T-cell memory formation after mild COVID-19 (dated by TCRdb to the early 2020s). Preparation of the library involved 5' RACE. Sequenced on an Illumina NovaSeq 6000. In-frame beta chains were kept once TCRdb had trimmed the public reads at Q25 with fastp and called clones with MiXCR. Each CDR3 protein gets just one entry, which takes the most common genes and DNA from the rows behind it. The sample has roughly 410,000 distinct CDR3 sequences on record, 20% to 30% of them singletons. The top ten clonotypes cover around 8.1% of the sample. The sample comprised PBMCs or a T cell subset sorted from them (not recorded which). Receptors were obtained from an adult woman who had mild COVID-19 (a few samples of this study predate the infection). The sample titles of this study are shuffled in the database, so cell type and time point are left out; the donor was told from shared clones.

This chain uses TRBV6-5 with TRBJ2-1; 10 nucleotides match TRBD1. There are 15 residues in the CDR3. With 5 bases clipped from V and 6 bases from J, the junction kept 7 bases outside the gene matches. Germline lookup yields CDR1 MNHEY and CDR2 SVGAGI. Written as DNA, the CDR3 is TGTGCCAGCAGTCTCGACAGGGGGCTTTTCAATGAGCAGTTCTTC. Protein product: CASSLDRGLFNEQFF.

The CDR3 DNA sequence: TGTGCCAGCAGCTTAGCGGGTTATGAGCAGTTCTTC. It encodes CASSLAGYEQFF. V is TRBV7-6 and J is TRBJ2-1; D unclear. The CDR3 has 12 residues. CDR1 is SGHVS, CDR2 FNYEAQ, per germline. Trimming removed 0 bases from V and 8 bases from J, with 5 bases in between. Variable domain in full (rest from reference TRBV7-6 and TRBJ2-1): GAGVSQSPRYKVTKRGQDVALRCDPISGHVSLYWYRQALGQGPEFLTYFNYEAQQDKSGLPNDRFSAERPEGSISTLTIQRTEQRDSAMYRCASSLAGYEQFFGPGTRLTVL.

The count of this clonotype is one. The chain is built from TRBV19 and TRBJ2-1; 7 bases align to TRBD1. CDR3 size: 16 residues. Unmatched junction bases numbered 5, after V lost 0 bases and J lost 3 bases. The germline V gene encodes CDR1 LNHDA and CDR2 SQIVND (reference sequence). CDR3 sequence: CASSIDGRQGYNEQFF. CDR3 in DNA: TGTGCCAGTAGTATAGATGGCAGACAGGGCTACAATGAGCAGTTCTTC.

The chain combines TRBV7-6 with TRBJ2-3; a weak D match, TRBD2 (5 bases). The CDR3 consists of 13 residues. Germline V CDR1 and CDR2: SGHVS, FNYEAQ. Trimming pared 2 bases from V and 8 bases from J, leaving 11 bases between. The CDR3 sequence: CASSLRPGGTQYF. As DNA, the CDR3 is TGTGCCAGCAGCTTAAGGCCTGGAGGTACGCAGTATTTT.

This clonotype occurred a few times. This chain joins TRBV24-1 and TRBJ2-7; no clear D. With 9 bases removed from V and 12 bases from J, the gap between germline ends came to 8 bases. The CDR3 is made up of 8 amino acids. Germline-derived CDR1 and CDR2 are KGHDR and SFDVKD. CDR3 sequence reads: CATPTGYF. CDR3 DNA: TGTGCCACCCCGACGGGGTACTTC.

This chain joins TRBV30 and TRBJ1-3; D not resolved. The CDR3 covers 12 residues. The V gene lost 5 bases and the J gene lost 0 bases, with 5 bases spanning the gap. Looked up from germline, CDR1 is GTSNPN and CDR2 is SVGIG (reference sequence). The CDR3 DNA sequence: TGTGCCTGGGCAGGCTCTGGAAACACCATATATTTT. Translation: CAWAGSGNTIYF.

The chain carries TRBV11-3 and TRBJ2-1; weak D call: TRBD1 (6 bases). Deletions cut 4 bases from V and 9 bases from J, with 16 bases between. From germline, CDR1 is SGHNT and CDR2 YENEEA. There are 14 residues in the CDR3. The CDR3 reads CASSSVRTEGEQFF. DNA of the CDR3: TGTGCCAGCAGCTCCGTACGGACAGAGGGTGAGCAGTTCTTC.

This clonotype was found many times. This chain joins TRBV12-3 or TRBV12-4 and TRBJ1-2, with TRBD1 matching over 12 bases. Trimming took 6 bases from V and 4 from J; bases not matched to a gene: 12. CDR3 size: 17 residues. CDR3 loop: CASSRPGQGANSYGYTF. The CDR3 nucleotides read TGTGCCAGCAGCCGACCGGGACAGGGGGCTAATTCCTATGGCTACACCTTC.

This clonotype was observed a handful of times. The chain employs TRBV12-3 or TRBV12-4 and TRBJ2-5, with D tentatively TRBD2 (5 bases). The CDR3 spans 15 residues. Deletions cut 3 bases from V and 5 bases from J, with 16 bases between. DNA of the CDR3: TGTGCCAGCAGTTTCTATAGCGTCAGAGGGGAGACCCAGTACTTC. Its protein is CASSFYSVRGETQYF.